The next 29 T cell receptor beta chains were all read from a single sample in a study of cytomegalovirus exposure and HLA in healthy donors. PCR amplification relied on 60 Vbeta primers (plus 13 Jbeta primers). TCRdb's copy holds only in-frame clones and misses some; the assay was immunoSEQ multiplex PCR. Of about 170,000 clones in the sample, approximately 80% were seen once. The specimen sequenced was PBMCs. The receptors were sampled from a female donor in good health and CMV-seronegative.

This sequence joins TRBV6-6 and TRBJ1-5; unclear D gene. V gave up 11 bases and J gave up 4 bases, with 21 bases separating them. Looked up from germline, CDR1 is MNHNY and CDR2 is SVGAGI (reference sequence). The length of the CDR3 is 15 residues. The CDR3 bases are TGTGCCTCGTGTAAAGAACCGGGAGTTAATCAGCCCCAGCATTTT. Translated, it gives CASCKEPGVNQPQHF.

The CDR3 is CASNGGGGGTEAFF. The CDR3 coding sequence is TGTGCCAGTAATGGAGGAGGGGGGGGCACTGAAGCTTTCTTT. V and J are TRBV19 and TRBJ1-1; D perhaps matches TRBD1 (6 bases). Between the trimmed V and J ends, which lost 7 bases and 4 bases, there was a span of 16 bases. This CDR3 comprises 14 residues. Germline values: CDR1 LNHDA, CDR2 SQIVND (reference sequence). The full variable domain, completed using reference TRBV19 and TRBJ1-1, is DGGITQSPKYLFRKEGQNVTLSCEQNLNHDAMYWYRQDPGQGLRLIYYSQIVNDFQKGDIAEGYSVSREKKESFPLTVTSAQKNPTAFYLCASNGGGGGTEAFFGQGTRLTVV.

V and J are TRBV6-1 and TRBJ1-2; 9 nucleotides agree with TRBD1. Trimming cost V 4 bases and J 2 bases; bases outside gene matches: 2. The CDR3 has 14 amino acids. CDR1 is MNHNS, CDR2 SASEGT, per germline. CDR3 residues: CASSGTGGNYGYTF. The CDR3 nucleotides read TGTGCCAGCAGTGGCACAGGGGGCAACTATGGCTACACCTTC.

This chain joins TRBV9 and TRBJ2-3; TRBD2 is a possible D gene (6 bases). The CDR3 is 15 residues long. Germline V gives CDR1 SGDLS, CDR2 YYNGEE. V was trimmed by 0 bases and J by 0 bases, leaving 8 bases between them. DNA of the CDR3: TGTGCCAGCAGCGTAGGCGGGGTTAGCACAGATACGCAGTATTTT. The encoded protein is CASSVGGVSTDTQYF.

The chain recombines TRBV19 with TRBJ1-5; D is ambiguous. This CDR3 spans 12 amino acids. Germline assignment: CDR1 LNHDA and CDR2 SQIVND (reference sequence). V lost 5 bases to trimming and J lost 7 bases, with 9 bases between them. The CDR3 is CASSDRVQPQHF. The CDR3, as DNA: TGTGCCAGTAGTGACCGGGTACAGCCCCAGCATTTT. Together with reference TRBV19 and TRBJ1-5, the CDR3 gives the full variable domain: DGGITQSPKYLFRKEGQNVTLSCEQNLNHDAMYWYRQDPGQGLRLIYYSQIVNDFQKGDIAEGYSVSREKKESFPLTVTSAQKNPTAFYLCASSDRVQPQHFGDGTRLSIL.

Only a few counts were recorded for this clone. The chain carries TRBV7-9 and TRBJ1-1, with 7 bases that match TRBD1. The CDR3 covers 15 residues. The V gene end was trimmed by 4 bases and the J gene end by 5 bases; junction bases not matched to a gene: 10. Per germline, CDR1 SEHNR and CDR2 FQNEAQ (reference sequence). CDR3: CASSSAGGGLTEAFF. The CDR3 DNA sequence: TGTGCCAGCAGCTCAGCAGGGGGGGGGTTAACTGAAGCTTTCTTT.

This chain joins TRBV7-3 and TRBJ2-3, with 8 nucleotides matching TRBD2. The CDR3 has 15 amino acids. The germline CDR1 and CDR2 sequences are SGHTA and FQGTGA. Germline trimming cut 5 bases from V and 6 bases from J; bases unmatched to any gene: 10. The CDR3, as DNA: TGTGCCAGCAGCCCAAGCGGGAGTAATACGGATACGCAGTATTTT. Its translation is CASSPSGSNTDTQYF.

The chain has TRBV7-2 and TRBJ1-2; D is uncertain. The CDR3 length is 16 residues. Looked up from germline, CDR1 is SGHTA and CDR2 is FQGNSA. The V end was cut by 3 bases, the J end by 6 bases, with 20 bases between. This CDR3 is CASSFGPGIIANGYTF. The CDR3 bases are TGTGCCAGCAGCTTCGGCCCGGGAATAATAGCGAATGGCTACACCTTC.

This chain links TRBV7-3 with TRBJ2-1; 15 nucleotides match TRBD2. The germline gives CDR1 SGHTA, CDR2 FQGTGA. The V segment lost 5 bases and the J segment 7 bases; nucleotides outside the gene matches: 9. This CDR3 has 17 residues. The CDR3 region is CASSLRAGTSGRNEQFF. The CDR3 DNA reads as TGTGCCAGCAGCCTACGGGCCGGGACTAGCGGGAGGAATGAGCAGTTCTTC.

The rearrangement links TRBV6-5 to TRBJ2-5; TRBD2 matches at 9 bases. TRBJ2-7 matches the DNA end more closely, so the J call is doubtful. This CDR3 is 14 amino acids long. Germline V gene data show CDR1 as MNHEY and CDR2 as SVGAGI. The CDR3 spells CASSSLAGIYEQYF. The CDR3 bases are TGTGCCAGCAGTTCACTAGCGGGTATCTACGAGCAGTACTTC.

Concerning this clone itself: The junction does not match germline at one end; this may be a read error. The chain joins TRBV28 to TRBJ1-2, with 7 bases matching TRBD1. The CDR3 loop spans 15 amino acids. Germline V lookup: CDR1 MDHEN, CDR2 SYDVKM. The CDR3 DNA reads as TGTGCCGGCAGTCCTCCTCCCGGGACAGCCTATGGCTACACCTTC. Amino acids: CAGSPPPGTAYGYTF.

On this clone itself: Other nucleotide sequences in the sample specify the same CDR3. This chain uses TRBV28 with TRBJ1-1; TRBD1 agrees at 7 bases. This CDR3 has 14 residues. The V gene's germline CDR1 is MDHEN and CDR2 SYDVKM. V trimming: 6 bases; J trimming: 2 bases; junction bases outside the gene matches: 6. Here the CDR3 DNA reads TGTGCCAGCAGCTTAGGGGGCCCCAACACTGAAGCTTTCTTT. It translates to CASSLGGPNTEAFF.

The genes are TRBV7-2 and TRBJ2-7, with 11 bases fitting TRBD2. Trimming at V came to 5 bases and at J to 6 bases, leaving 3 bases not matched to a gene. The CDR3 totals 13 residues. CDR1 SGHTA and CDR2 FQGNSA come from the germline V gene. This CDR3 reads CASSPLAGAEQYF. The CDR3 DNA reads as TGTGCCAGCAGCCCACTAGCGGGAGCCGAGCAGTACTTC.

The CDR3 bases are TGTGCCAGCAGCTTAGCTACGGGACAGATCTACGAGCAGTACTTC. It translates to CASSLATGQIYEQYF. The V call is TRBV7-2, the J call TRBJ2-7; 7 bases are a match to TRBD1. The CDR3 spans 15 residues. Trimming removed 0 bases from V and 3 bases from J; junction bases left unmatched: 5. The V gene's germline CDR1 is SGHTA and CDR2 FQGNSA.

The chain recombines TRBV28 with TRBJ1-3, with D maybe TRBD1 (5 bases). The CDR3 consists of 16 residues. V lost 5 bases, J lost 0 bases, and 14 bases lay in between. Germline V gene lookup returns CDR1 MDHEN and CDR2 SYDVKM. CDR3 residues: CASSSPGGGSGNTIYF. The CDR3 nucleotides read TGTGCCAGCAGTAGTCCCGGGGGGGGCTCTGGAAACACCATATATTTT.

As to this clone: The junction differs from germline at one of its ends, possibly a read error. V gene TRBV5-1 combines with J gene TRBJ2-6, with 7 positions matching TRBD1. The germline V gene encodes CDR1 SGHRS and CDR2 YFSETQ. The CDR3 length is 17 residues. This chain's CDR3 is CASSLVVQGSGANGLTF. In DNA form, the CDR3 reads TGCGCCAGCAGCTTGGTGGTACAGGGGTCTGGGGCCAACGGCCTGACTTTC.

This clone has a handful of counts. The CDR3 DNA follows: TGTGCCAGCAGCCCAAACTCCCCATACAATGAGCAGTTCTTC. This translates into CASSPNSPYNEQFF. The V call is TRBV7-6, the J call TRBJ2-1; D gene ambiguous. The CDR3 has 14 residues. From germline, CDR1 is SGHVS and CDR2 FNYEAQ. V dropped 5 bases and J dropped 4 bases, with 12 bases sitting between them.

The chain uses TRBV19 and TRBJ1-2, with TRBD1 as a possible D gene (5 bases). Trimming took 2 bases from V and 7 from J, leaving 14 bases between them. CDR3 size: 14 residues. Germline loops: CDR1 LNHDA, CDR2 SQIVND (reference sequence). CDR3 protein: CASSINPGIFGYTF. The CDR3 DNA is TGTGCCAGTAGTATAAATCCAGGGATTTTTGGCTACACCTTC.

V is TRBV15 and J is TRBJ2-7; TRBD2 matches at 11 bases. The V gene end was trimmed by 9 bases and the J gene end by 3 bases; junction bases not matched to a gene: 7. Germline V gene lookup returns CDR1 LNHNV and CDR2 YYDKDF (reference sequence). The CDR3 runs to 14 residues. CDR3 DNA: TGTGCCACTGCGCCGGGACTAGCGGACTACGAGCAGTACTTC. This gives the protein CATAPGLADYEQYF.

The rearrangement uses TRBV6-9 and TRBJ1-3; 7 bases align to TRBD1. The CDR3 sequence is 18 residues long. Per germline, CDR1 MNHGY and CDR2 SVAAGI. V lost 4 bases, J lost 2 bases, and 14 bases stayed unmatched. CDR3 DNA sequence: TGTGCCAGCAGTTGCTTACCCTTCGACAGGGCGGCTGGAAACACCATATATTTT. Translating it yields CASSCLPFDRAAGNTIYF.

The V call is TRBV4-3, the J call TRBJ1-1, with D perhaps matching TRBD1 (6 bases). Germline assignment: CDR1 LGHNA and CDR2 YSLEER. Trimming took off 0 bases at V and 4 bases at J, with 21 bases between the two ends. CDR3 length: 18 amino acids. Written as DNA, the CDR3 is TGCGCCAGCAGCCAAGATTCTTCGGGAGGGGGGGGAAGCACTGAAGCTTTCTTT. Translating it yields CASSQDSSGGGGSTEAFF.

The chain recombines TRBV7-2 with TRBJ2-5, with TRBD1 identical over 11 bases. Judging by the DNA end, TRBJ2-7 fits better; the J call may be wrong. This CDR3 has 15 amino acids. Germline CDR1 and CDR2: SGHTA and FQGNSA. The CDR3 DNA reads as TGTGCCAGCAGCGCCGGACAGGGGGCGTCCTACGAGCAGTACTTC. Its protein product is CASSAGQGASYEQYF.

The V gene is TRBV15, the J gene TRBJ1-1; the match to TRBD1 covers 8 bases. Unmatched junction bases numbered 13, after V lost 3 bases and J lost 10 bases. CDR3 length equals 15 residues. Germline CDR1 reads LNHNV; CDR2 reads YYDKDF (reference sequence). The CDR3 sequence: CATSRDRDASAVAFF. The CDR3 coding sequence is TGTGCCACCAGCAGGGACAGGGACGCATCGGCAGTAGCTTTCTTT.

The chain recombines TRBV18 with TRBJ1-3; D possibly corresponds to TRBD1 (6 bases). This CDR3 has 16 residues. Trimming took off 3 bases at V and 2 bases at J, with 14 bases between the two ends. In germline, CDR1 is KGHSH, CDR2 LQKENI. CDR3: CASSPDRLWAGNTIYF. CDR3 DNA: TGTGCCAGCTCACCTGACAGGTTATGGGCTGGAAACACCATATATTTT.

J is TRBJ1-4 and V is TRBV6-5, with 10 positions matching TRBD1. This CDR3 has 15 amino acids. In germline, CDR1 is MNHEY, CDR2 SVGAGI. Unmatched junction bases numbered 5, after V lost 4 bases and J lost 6 bases. The CDR3 DNA is TGTGCCAGCAGTTTCCGACAGGGGGCCTATGAAAAACTGTTTTTT. Amino acid sequence: CASSFRQGAYEKLFF.

The chain couples TRBV4-2 to TRBJ1-2, with D uncertain. CDR3 length equals 16 residues. Between the trimmed V and J ends, which lost 1 base and 6 bases, there was a span of 18 bases. Germline values: CDR1 LGHNA, CDR2 YNFKEQ. The CDR3 loop reads CASSQGSEGGVHGYTF. In DNA, the CDR3 is TGTGCCAGCAGCCAAGGGTCAGAGGGCGGGGTCCATGGCTACACCTTC.

A remark on this clone: The junction differs from germline at one of its ends, possibly a read error. The chain carries TRBV15 and TRBJ2-1, with D possibly matching TRBD2 (5 bases). Germline V gene lookup returns CDR1 LNHNV and CDR2 YYDKDF (reference sequence). The CDR3 is 15 residues long. The CDR3 loop is CATGERRSSYNKQFF. The CDR3 DNA reads as TGTGCCACCGGCGAAAGGAGGAGCTCCTACAATAAGCAGTTCTTC.

The rearrangement joins TRBV27 to TRBJ2-5; 11 bases fit TRBD1. V shed 8 bases, J shed 5 bases, and the junction held 16 bases outside the gene matches. CDR3 length: 17 amino acids. CDR1 and CDR2 (germline): MNHEY, SMNVEV (reference sequence). CDR3 in DNA: TGTGCCAGCTCCGCCCGGACAGGGGGCCTTAGGATGGAGACCCAGTACTTC. It encodes CASSARTGGLRMETQYF.

The rearrangement links TRBV5-4 to TRBJ1-4; unclear D gene. Germline CDR1 SGHNT, CDR2 YYREEE (reference sequence). The CDR3 sequence is 15 residues long. Trimming removed 1 base from V and 7 bases from J, with 14 bases in between. CDR3 sequence: CASSLSRTPSEKLFF. In DNA form, the CDR3 reads TGTGCCAGCAGCTTGAGCCGGACTCCTAGTGAAAAACTGTTTTTT.